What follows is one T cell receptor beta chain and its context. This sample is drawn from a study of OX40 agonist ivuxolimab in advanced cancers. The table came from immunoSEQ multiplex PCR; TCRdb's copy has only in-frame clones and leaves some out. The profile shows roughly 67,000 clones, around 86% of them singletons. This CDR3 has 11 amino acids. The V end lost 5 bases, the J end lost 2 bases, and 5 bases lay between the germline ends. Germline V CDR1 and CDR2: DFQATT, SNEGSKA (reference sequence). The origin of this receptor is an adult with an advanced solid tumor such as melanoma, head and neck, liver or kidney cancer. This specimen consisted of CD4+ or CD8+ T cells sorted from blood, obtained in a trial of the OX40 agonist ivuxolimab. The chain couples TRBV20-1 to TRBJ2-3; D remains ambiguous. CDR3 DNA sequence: TGCAGTGCTTTTCACACAGATACGCAGTATTTT. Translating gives CSAFHTDTQYF.